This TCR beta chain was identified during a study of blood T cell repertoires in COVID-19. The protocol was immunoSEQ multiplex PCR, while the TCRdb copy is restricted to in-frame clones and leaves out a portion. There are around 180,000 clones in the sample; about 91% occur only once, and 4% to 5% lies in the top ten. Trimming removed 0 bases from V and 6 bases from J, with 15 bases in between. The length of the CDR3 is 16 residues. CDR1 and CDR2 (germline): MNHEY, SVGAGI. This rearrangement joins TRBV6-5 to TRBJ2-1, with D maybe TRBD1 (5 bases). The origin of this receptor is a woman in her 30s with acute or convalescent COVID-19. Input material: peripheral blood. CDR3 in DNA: TGTGCCAGCAGTTACTCGCCGGGTTCGGACATCAATGAGCAGTTCTTC. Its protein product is CASSYSPGSDINEQFF.